Presented here are 31 T cell receptor beta chains from one specimen sequenced in a study of OX40 agonist ivuxolimab in advanced cancers. Assay: immunoSEQ multiplex PCR; the TCRdb copy retains only in-frame clones and omits some. The table has 80,000 or so clones, roughly 91% seen once. Sequences were derived from CD4+ or CD8+ T cells sorted from blood, sampled in a trial of the OX40 agonist ivuxolimab. These receptors were taken from an adult with an advanced solid tumor such as melanoma, head and neck, liver or kidney cancer.

The V and J genes are TRBV7-8 and TRBJ2-7; 10 positions agree with TRBD1. The CDR3 runs to 16 residues. V was clipped by 5 bases and J by 2 bases; unmatched bases: 9. Germline CDR1 and CDR2: SGHVS and FQNEAQ. The CDR3: CASSHEGQGRTYEQYF. Written as DNA, the CDR3 is TGTGCCAGCAGCCATGAGGGACAGGGGAGGACCTACGAGCAGTACTTC.

This sequence joins TRBV25-1 and TRBJ2-5, with D hard to call. V lost 6 bases and J 2 bases, leaving 16 bases between the germline ends. CDR1 is MGHDK, CDR2 SYGVNS, per germline. The CDR3 covers 15 residues. The CDR3 spells CASSALIGFQETQYF. The CDR3, as DNA: TGTGCCAGCAGCGCGCTAATCGGATTTCAAGAGACCCAGTACTTC.

The genes are TRBV20-1 and TRBJ2-7; a possible D gene is TRBD2 (6 bases). This CDR3 has 11 residues. The germline gives CDR1 DFQATT, CDR2 SNEGSKA (reference sequence). The V and J ends lost 6 bases and 5 bases respectively, with 11 bases between them. The CDR3 region is CSAPRGDEQYF. CDR3 bases: TGCAGTGCCCCGCGGGGCGACGAGCAGTACTTC.

This clone is hyperexpanded. The chain couples TRBV2 to TRBJ1-1; D gene unclear. The CDR3 is 11 residues long. Germline-derived CDR1 and CDR2 are SNHLY and FYNNEI. Between the trimmed V and J ends, which lost 5 bases and 7 bases, there was a span of 8 bases. CDR3 amino acids: CASSYDGEAFF. The CDR3, as DNA: TGTGCCAGCAGTTACGACGGTGAAGCTTTCTTT.

CDR3 coding DNA: TGTGCCAGCTCACCATTAGCGGGCGTCTACAATGAGCAGTTCTTC. Protein sequence: CASSPLAGVYNEQFF. The rearrangement joins TRBV18 to TRBJ2-1; 7 bases are a match to TRBD2. This CDR3 comprises 15 residues. From germline, CDR1 is KGHSH and CDR2 LQKENI. Trimming cost V 2 bases and J 3 bases; bases outside gene matches: 4. Full variable domain (missing parts from reference TRBV18 and TRBJ2-1): NAGVMQNPRHLVRRRGQEARLRCSPMKGHSHVYWYRQLPEEGLKFMVYLQKENIIDESGMPKERFSAEFPKEGPSILRIQQVVRGDSAAYFCASSPLAGVYNEQFFGPGTRLTVL.

The chain employs TRBV19 and TRBJ2-1, with D unresolved. In germline, CDR1 is LNHDA, CDR2 SQIVND (reference sequence). The germline V and J ends were trimmed by 5 bases and 6 bases, with 17 bases remaining between them. This CDR3 is built from 15 residues. The CDR3, as DNA: TGTGCCAGTAGTGGTAGCCCCCCCCTATTCAATGAGCAGTTCTTC. Its protein is CASSGSPPLFNEQFF.

This clone has only a few counts. This rearrangement joins TRBV7-2 to TRBJ1-5; D unresolved. V shed 5 bases and J shed 5 bases, with 7 bases lying between them. CDR1 is SGHTA and CDR2 is FQGNSA in the germline V gene. There are 12 residues in the CDR3. The CDR3 sequence: CASSLRYQPQHF. The CDR3 DNA is TGTGCCAGCAGCCTTAGGTATCAGCCCCAGCATTTT.

The chain recombines TRBV11-3 with TRBJ2-3, with D maybe TRBD1 (6 bases). The ends were cut back, 4 bases at V and 1 base at J, with 12 bases in the middle. Germline lookup yields CDR1 SGHNT and CDR2 YENEEA. The CDR3 runs 15 residues. CDR3 loop: CASSSKGVGTDTQYF. Written as DNA, the CDR3 is TGTGCCAGCAGCTCCAAGGGGGTCGGCACAGATACGCAGTATTTT.

This sequence joins TRBV25-1 and TRBJ1-2; D not certain. CDR1 MGHDK and CDR2 SYGVNS come from the germline V gene. Trimming removed 3 bases from V and 5 bases from J, with 7 bases in between. This CDR3 is built from 12 residues. The DNA of the CDR3 is TGTGCCAGCAGTGACAGCCGGTATGGCTACACCTTC. Its translation is CASSDSRYGYTF.

Only one count was recorded for this clone. The chain links TRBV18 to TRBJ2-3; D not resolved. This CDR3 is built from 12 residues. Deletions cut 6 bases from V and 5 bases from J, with 9 bases between. The germline V gene has CDR1 KGHSH and CDR2 LQKENI. CDR3 region: CASSQNLDTQYF. CDR3 in DNA: TGTGCCAGCTCCCAAAATCTAGATACGCAGTATTTT. The full variable domain, completed using reference TRBV18 and TRBJ2-3, is NAGVMQNPRHLVRRRGQEARLRCSPMKGHSHVYWYRQLPEEGLKFMVYLQKENIIDESGMPKERFSAEFPKEGPSILRIQQVVRGDSAAYFCASSQNLDTQYFGPGTRLTVL.

This clone was recorded a few times. This rearrangement joins TRBV19 to TRBJ1-2; D is unclear. Germline V gene sequence: CDR1 LNHDA, CDR2 SQIVND (reference sequence). This CDR3 spans 15 amino acids. V dropped 7 bases and J dropped 4 bases, with 19 bases sitting between them. The CDR3 protein is CASTTRNRGLYGYTF. In DNA, the CDR3 is TGTGCCAGTACTACCCGGAACCGAGGGCTCTATGGCTACACCTTC.

This clone has only one observation. The chain links TRBV29-1 to TRBJ2-1; D may match TRBD1 or TRBD2 (5 bases each). The CDR3 runs to 14 residues. Germline assignment: CDR1 SQVTM and CDR2 ANQGSEA. V gave up 8 bases and J gave up 8 bases, with 22 bases separating them. The chain's CDR3 is CSSQAVYGADEQFF. DNA for the CDR3: TGCAGCTCCCAAGCGGTCTACGGGGCGGATGAGCAGTTCTTC.

This rearrangement joins TRBV5-4 to TRBJ2-3; D is perhaps TRBD1 (5 bases). The CDR3 extends over 16 amino acids. Germline lookup yields CDR1 SGHNT and CDR2 YYREEE (reference sequence). Trimming removed 2 bases from V and 1 base from J, with 14 bases in between. The CDR3 spells CASSLGDFPRTDTQYF. The CDR3 coding sequence is TGTGCCAGCAGCTTAGGGGATTTCCCTCGCACAGATACGCAGTATTTT. Based on the CDR3 plus reference TRBV5-4 and TRBJ2-3, the full variable domain is ETGVTQSPTHLIKTRGQQVTLRCSSQSGHNTVSWYQQALGQGPQFIFQYYREEENGRGNFPPRFSGLQFPNYSSELNVNALELDDSALYLCASSLGDFPRTDTQYFGPGTRLTVL.

The V and J genes are TRBV19 and TRBJ2-5; weak D call: TRBD2 (6 bases). This CDR3 contains 14 residues. Per the germline V gene, CDR1 is LNHDA and CDR2 is SQIVND (reference sequence). The germline V and J ends were trimmed by 3 bases and 1 base, with 9 bases remaining between them. As DNA, the CDR3 is TGTGCCAGTAGTATCTCGGGGGTCCAAGAGACCCAGTACTTC. This codes for CASSISGVQETQYF.

This clone turned up a few times. The J gene is TRBJ1-5, the V gene TRBV2, with D perhaps TRBD1 (5 bases). The germline CDR1 and CDR2 sequences are SNHLY and FYNNEI. The CDR3 is made up of 16 amino acids. Trimming removed 8 bases at V and 0 bases at J, with 17 bases between. The CDR3 protein is CASARARGTSNQPQHF. DNA of the CDR3: TGTGCCAGCGCCCGGGCGAGGGGAACTAGCAATCAGCCCCAGCATTTT.

The gene calls are TRBV7-9 and TRBJ2-1; no clear D. Trimming took off 5 bases at V and 7 bases at J, with 9 bases between the two ends. The CDR3 consists of 12 residues. Germline CDR1 SEHNR, CDR2 FQNEAQ (reference sequence). The CDR3 loop reads CASSTNGNEQFF. As DNA, the CDR3 is TGTGCCAGCAGCACCAACGGGAATGAGCAGTTCTTC.

The chain links TRBV5-1 to TRBJ1-1; possible D gene TRBD1, 5 bases. The CDR3 is 16 residues long. Germline lookup yields CDR1 SGHRS and CDR2 YFSETQ. V was clipped by 0 bases and J by 1 base, with 13 bases between them. The CDR3 is CASSLGRWGRNTEAFF. In DNA, the CDR3 is TGCGCCAGCAGCTTGGGTCGGTGGGGACGGAACACTGAAGCTTTCTTT.

As for this clone: In the same sample, other DNA sequences code for this CDR3. The chain is built from TRBV11-2 and TRBJ1-4; D is undetermined. Trimming took 0 bases from V and 5 from J, leaving 4 bases between them. This CDR3 has 13 residues. Germline values: CDR1 SGHAT, CDR2 FQNNGV. The CDR3 loop is CASSLDPNEKLFF. CDR3 bases: TGTGCCAGCAGCTTAGATCCAAATGAAAAACTGTTTTTT.

This clone appeared once. The V call is TRBV14, the J call TRBJ2-7; 11 bases line up with TRBD2. The germline V gene has CDR1 SGHDN and CDR2 FVKESK. V gave up 6 bases and J gave up 5 bases; unmatched junction bases: 6. The CDR3 sequence is 14 residues long. The CDR3 is CASRPSGRRNEQYF. As DNA, the CDR3 is TGTGCCAGCAGACCTAGCGGGAGGCGCAACGAGCAGTACTTC.

The chain links TRBV4-1 to TRBJ1-1, with TRBD1 identical over 11 bases. V was pared by 4 bases and J by 1 base, with 17 bases of the junction left unmatched. The CDR3 has 20 residues. The germline V gene encodes CDR1 MGHRA and CDR2 YSYEKL. The CDR3 protein is CASSPLPGQGARGANTEAFF. DNA of the CDR3: TGCGCCAGCAGCCCACTGCCAGGACAGGGGGCGCGGGGGGCGAACACTGAAGCTTTCTTT.

The rearrangement links TRBV30 to TRBJ1-5; D possibly corresponds to TRBD1 (6 bases). Between the trimmed V and J ends, which lost 3 bases and 1 base, there was a span of 13 bases. CDR3 size: 15 residues. The germline gives CDR1 GTSNPN, CDR2 SVGIG (reference sequence). This chain's CDR3 is CAWREQGSSNQPQHF. For the CDR3, the DNA is TGTGCCTGGAGAGAACAGGGTAGCAGCAATCAGCCCCAGCATTTT.

Only one count was recorded for this clone. The rearrangement links TRBV5-4 to TRBJ2-2; D uncertain. Germline CDR1 is SGHNT and CDR2 is YYREEE (reference sequence). CDR3 size: 12 residues. V gave up 5 bases and J gave up 9 bases, with 11 bases separating them. In nucleotides, the CDR3 is TGTGCCAGCAGTCCCGCCAGTAGGGAGCTGTTTTTT. Its translation is CASSPASRELFF.

This chain connects TRBV7-2 to TRBJ2-7, with 7 bases that match TRBD1. V shed 1 base and J 0 bases; nucleotides not matched to a gene: 3. The length of the CDR3 is 15 residues. Germline loops: CDR1 SGHTA, CDR2 FQGNSA. The CDR3 loop reads CASSLETGYSYEQYF. DNA for the CDR3: TGTGCCAGCAGCTTAGAGACAGGGTACTCCTACGAGCAGTACTTC.

This rearrangement joins TRBV6-4 to TRBJ1-2, with D possibly being TRBD1 (5 bases). The CDR3 extends over 12 amino acids. Trimming shortened V by 8 bases and J by 4 bases, and 11 bases separated the two germline ends. Germline CDR1 and CDR2: MRHNA and SNTAGT. This chain's CDR3 is CASSGTGYGYTF. Written as DNA, the CDR3 is TGTGCCAGCTCAGGGACGGGCTATGGCTACACCTTC.

V and J are TRBV19 and TRBJ2-5; D is uncertain. V was clipped by 4 bases and J by 2 bases, with 8 bases between them. CDR3 length: 13 residues. The germline V gene has CDR1 LNHDA and CDR2 SQIVND (reference sequence). The CDR3 loop is CASSSRRQETQYF. The CDR3 coding sequence is TGTGCCAGTAGTAGTCGTCGGCAAGAGACCCAGTACTTC.

The chain combines TRBV28 with TRBJ1-2; TRBD1 aligns across 8 bases. The CDR3 loop spans 17 amino acids. Germline trimming cut 2 bases from V and 4 bases from J; bases unmatched to any gene: 12. The germline V gene encodes CDR1 MDHEN and CDR2 SYDVKM. Written as DNA, the CDR3 is TGTGCCAGCAGTTTACGGTCAGGGGGCGCCGGACGCTATGGCTACACCTTC. Amino acids: CASSLRSGGAGRYGYTF.

The rearrangement joins TRBV18 to TRBJ1-1; D not certain. The V end was cut by 3 bases, the J end by 3 bases, with 11 bases between. CDR1 is KGHSH, CDR2 LQKENI, per germline. CDR3 size: 14 residues. DNA for the CDR3: TGTGCCAGCTCACCCCGGACGGGAGACACTGAAGCTTTCTTT. This sequence encodes CASSPRTGDTEAFF.

A note on this clone: One end of the junction varies from germline; a read error may be responsible. This chain joins TRBV5-1 and TRBJ2-7, with a weak D call TRBD2 (5 bases). The CDR3 totals 14 residues. Germline V lookup: CDR1 SGHRS, CDR2 YFSETQ. The CDR3 DNA reads TGTGCCAGCAGCTTGGGGTCCCTCGGGAACGAGCAGTACTTC. This sequence encodes CASSLGSLGNEQYF.

The chain couples TRBV19 to TRBJ2-7; 14 bases match TRBD2. V shed 5 bases, J shed 2 bases, and the junction held 11 bases outside the gene matches. This CDR3 comprises 18 residues. CDR1 is LNHDA and CDR2 is SQIVND in the germline V gene (reference sequence). The CDR3 bases are TGTGCCAGTAGTTCCCGGACTAGCGGGAGGTCTCCTACCTACGAGCAGTACTTC. It yields the protein CASSSRTSGRSPTYEQYF.

This chain uses TRBV29-1 with TRBJ2-1; D not certain. In germline, CDR1 is SQVTM, CDR2 ANQGSEA. The V end was cut by 1 base, the J end by 4 bases, with 20 bases between. The CDR3 extends over 17 amino acids. The chain's CDR3 is CSVEGRAPQMSYNEQFF. Written as DNA, the CDR3 is TGCAGCGTTGAAGGTCGGGCGCCACAAATGTCATACAATGAGCAGTTCTTC.

This chain links TRBV10-2 with TRBJ1-2; D is unresolved. Per germline, CDR1 WSHSY and CDR2 SAAADI. V was trimmed by 1 base and J by 8 bases, leaving 8 bases between them. This CDR3 contains 12 residues. CDR3: CASSEWAGGYTF. The CDR3 nucleotides read TGCGCCAGCAGTGAGTGGGCCGGAGGCTACACCTTC.